What follows describes a single T cell receptor beta chain. The target antigen is unknown. The sample is drawn from a study of T cell repertoires in cytomegalovirus infection. Study at large: CMV infection together with matching HLA type was indicated by public TCR beta signatures. Study findings and constraints: In two of eight donors, the top clonotype was HLA-C-restricted CMV-specific. Cumulative frequency (of public TCR beta family members) identified carriers of CMV plus the relevant HLA.

From the reads, TCRdb called clonotypes with MiXCR, one entry per CDR3 protein. The sample has 150,000 to 200,000 distinct CDR3 sequences, approximately 30% seen once. Germline V CDR1 and CDR2: MDHEN, SYDVKM. CDR3 size: 11 residues. The chain links TRBV28 to TRBJ2-7; 11 bases align to TRBD2. The sequence derives from a human donor in good health (CMV status not recorded). Some clones in this sample may be carry-over from other donors' samples. Sample: PBMCs. The CDR3 reads CAAGLAGEQYF. The CDR3 DNA sequence: TGTGCTGCCGGACTAGCGGGCGAGCAGTACTTC.